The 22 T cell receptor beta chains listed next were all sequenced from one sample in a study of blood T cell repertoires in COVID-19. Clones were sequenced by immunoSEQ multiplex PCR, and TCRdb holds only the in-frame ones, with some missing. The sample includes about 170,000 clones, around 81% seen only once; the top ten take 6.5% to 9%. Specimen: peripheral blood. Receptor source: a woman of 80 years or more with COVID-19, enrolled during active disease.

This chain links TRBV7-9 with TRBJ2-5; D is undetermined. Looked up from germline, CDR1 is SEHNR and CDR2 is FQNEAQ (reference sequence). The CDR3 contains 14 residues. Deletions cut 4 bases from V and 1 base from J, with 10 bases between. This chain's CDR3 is CASSSMAGQETQYF. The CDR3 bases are TGTGCCAGCAGCTCAATGGCTGGCCAAGAGACCCAGTACTTC.

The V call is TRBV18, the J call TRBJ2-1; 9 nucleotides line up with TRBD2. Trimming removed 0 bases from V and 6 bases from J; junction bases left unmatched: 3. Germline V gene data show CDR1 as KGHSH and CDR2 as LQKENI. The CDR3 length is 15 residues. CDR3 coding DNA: TGTGCCAGCTCACCACCTAGCGGGAGACGCAATGAGCAGTTCTTC. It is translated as CASSPPSGRRNEQFF.

CDR3 in amino acids: CAISESNRVEVYGYTF. For the CDR3, the DNA is TGTGCCATCAGTGAGTCGAACAGGGTAGAGGTCTATGGCTACACCTTC. The chain recombines TRBV10-3 with TRBJ1-2; weak D call: TRBD1 (6 bases). Germline V gene sequence: CDR1 ENHRY, CDR2 SYGVKD. This CDR3 has 16 amino acids. V lost 0 bases and J 4 bases, leaving 15 bases between the germline ends.

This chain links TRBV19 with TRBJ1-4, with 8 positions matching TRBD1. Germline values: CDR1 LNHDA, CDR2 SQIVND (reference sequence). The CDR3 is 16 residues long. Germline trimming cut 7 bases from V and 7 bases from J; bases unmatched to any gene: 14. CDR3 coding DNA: TGTGCCAGTACCTTACAGCCGCAGGGGGCTGGTGAAAAACTGTTTTTT. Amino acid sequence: CASTLQPQGAGEKLFF.

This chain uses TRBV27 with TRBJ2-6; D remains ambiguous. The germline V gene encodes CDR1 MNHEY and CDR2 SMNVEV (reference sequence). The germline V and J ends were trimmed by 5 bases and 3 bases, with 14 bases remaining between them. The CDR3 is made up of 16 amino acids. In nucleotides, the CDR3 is TGTGCCAGCAGTCTTAGCTTGTCCATTGGGGCCAACGTCCTGACTTTC. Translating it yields CASSLSLSIGANVLTF.

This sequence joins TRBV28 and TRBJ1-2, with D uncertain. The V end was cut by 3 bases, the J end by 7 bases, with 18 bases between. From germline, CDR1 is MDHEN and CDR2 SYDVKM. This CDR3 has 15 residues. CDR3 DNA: TGTGCCAGCAGTTTCTCAGGAGGACTAATGGGTGGCTACACCTTC. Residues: CASSFSGGLMGGYTF.

CDR3 loop: CASSPTTGPYTF. The CDR3 nucleotides are TGTGCCAGCAGCCCTACCACAGGACCTTACACCTTC. V gene TRBV3-1 (or the pseudogene TRBV3-2) combines with J gene TRBJ1-2; the D gene is possibly TRBD1 (5 bases). Germline assignment: CDR1 LGHDT and CDR2 YNNKEL (reference sequence). The CDR3 spans 12 residues. V lost 4 bases and J 11 bases, leaving 14 bases between the germline ends.

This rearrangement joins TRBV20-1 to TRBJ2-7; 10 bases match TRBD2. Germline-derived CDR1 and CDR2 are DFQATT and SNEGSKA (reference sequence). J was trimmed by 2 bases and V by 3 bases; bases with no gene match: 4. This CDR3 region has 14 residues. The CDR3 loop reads CSASGLADTYEQYF. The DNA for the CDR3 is TGCAGTGCTAGTGGACTAGCGGATACCTACGAGCAGTACTTC.

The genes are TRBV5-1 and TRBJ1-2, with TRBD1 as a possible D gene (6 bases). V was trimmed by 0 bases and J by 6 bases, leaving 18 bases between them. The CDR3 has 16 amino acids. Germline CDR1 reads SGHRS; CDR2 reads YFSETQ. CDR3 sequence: CASSLESSGTIDGYTF. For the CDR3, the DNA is TGCGCCAGCAGCTTGGAATCTAGCGGGACAATAGATGGCTACACCTTC.

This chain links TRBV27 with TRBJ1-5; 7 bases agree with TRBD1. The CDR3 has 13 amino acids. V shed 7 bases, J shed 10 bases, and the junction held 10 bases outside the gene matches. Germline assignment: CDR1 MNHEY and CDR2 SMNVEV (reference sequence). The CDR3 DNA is TGTGCCAGCAAACGACAGGGCGTTGGACCCCAGCATTTT. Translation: CASKRQGVGPQHF.

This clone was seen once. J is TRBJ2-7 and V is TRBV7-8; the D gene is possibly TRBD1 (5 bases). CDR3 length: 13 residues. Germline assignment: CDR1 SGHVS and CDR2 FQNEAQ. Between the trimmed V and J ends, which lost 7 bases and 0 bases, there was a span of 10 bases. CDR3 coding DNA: TGTGCCAGCACCGTAGGGGCCTCCTACGAGCAGTACTTC. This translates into CASTVGASYEQYF.

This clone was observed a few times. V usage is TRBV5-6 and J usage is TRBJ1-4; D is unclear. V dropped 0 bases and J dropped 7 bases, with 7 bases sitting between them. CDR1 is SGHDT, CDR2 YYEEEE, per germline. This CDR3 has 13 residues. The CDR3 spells CASSLGSAEKLFF. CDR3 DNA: TGTGCCAGCAGCTTGGGTAGCGCTGAAAAACTGTTTTTT.

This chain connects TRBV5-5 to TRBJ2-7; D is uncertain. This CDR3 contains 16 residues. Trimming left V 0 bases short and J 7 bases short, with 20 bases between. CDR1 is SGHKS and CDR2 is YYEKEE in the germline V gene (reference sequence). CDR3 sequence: CASSLGQSSALGEQYF. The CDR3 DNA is TGTGCCAGCAGCTTGGGCCAATCTAGTGCGTTGGGTGAGCAGTACTTC.

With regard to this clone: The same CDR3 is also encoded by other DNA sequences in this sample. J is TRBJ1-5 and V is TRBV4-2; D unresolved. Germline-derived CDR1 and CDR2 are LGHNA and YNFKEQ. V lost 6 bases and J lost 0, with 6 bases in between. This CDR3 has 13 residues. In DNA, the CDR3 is TGTGCCAGCAGTCCTAGTAGCAATCAGCCCCAGCATTTT. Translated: CASSPSSNQPQHF.

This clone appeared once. This chain's CDR3 is CASRSGTLFPEAFF. As DNA, the CDR3 is TGTGCCAGCAGGTCCGGGACATTATTCCCTGAAGCTTTCTTT. The rearrangement joins TRBV6-5 to TRBJ1-1; D is perhaps TRBD1 (6 bases). V lost 6 bases, J lost 6 bases, and 17 bases lay in between. From germline, CDR1 is MNHEY and CDR2 SVGAGI. This CDR3 region has 14 residues.

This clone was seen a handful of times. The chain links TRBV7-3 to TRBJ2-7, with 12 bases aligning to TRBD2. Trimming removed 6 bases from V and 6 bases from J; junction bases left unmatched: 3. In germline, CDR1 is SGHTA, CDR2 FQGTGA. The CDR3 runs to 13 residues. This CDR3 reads CASSSSGRAEQYF. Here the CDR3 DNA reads TGTGCCAGCAGTTCTAGCGGGAGGGCCGAGCAGTACTTC. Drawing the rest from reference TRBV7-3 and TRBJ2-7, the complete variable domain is GAGVSQTPSNKVTEKGKYVELRCDPISGHTALYWYRQSLGQGPEFLIYFQGTGAADDSGLPNDRFFAVRPEGSVSTLKIQRTERGDSAVYLCASSSSGRAEQYFGPGTRLTVT.

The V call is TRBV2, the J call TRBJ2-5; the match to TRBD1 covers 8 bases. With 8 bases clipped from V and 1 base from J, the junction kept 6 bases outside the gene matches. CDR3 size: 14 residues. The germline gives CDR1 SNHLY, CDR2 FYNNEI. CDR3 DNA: TGTGCCAGCGAGGGTGGACAGGGCCAAGAGACCCAGTACTTC. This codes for CASEGGQGQETQYF.

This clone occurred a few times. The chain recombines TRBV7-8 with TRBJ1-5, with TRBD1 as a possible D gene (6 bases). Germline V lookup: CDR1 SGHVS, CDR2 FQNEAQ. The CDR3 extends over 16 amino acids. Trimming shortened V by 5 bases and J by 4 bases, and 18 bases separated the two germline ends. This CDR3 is CASSIRDTGRNQPQHF. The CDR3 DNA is TGTGCCAGCAGCATTAGGGACACGGGTAGGAATCAGCCCCAGCATTTT.

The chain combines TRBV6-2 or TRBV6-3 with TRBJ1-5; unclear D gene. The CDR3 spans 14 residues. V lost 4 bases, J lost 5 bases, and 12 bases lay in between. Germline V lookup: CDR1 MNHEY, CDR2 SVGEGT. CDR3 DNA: TGTGCCAGCAGTTCTACAGCTTTACATCAGCCCCAGCATTTT. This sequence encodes CASSSTALHQPQHF.

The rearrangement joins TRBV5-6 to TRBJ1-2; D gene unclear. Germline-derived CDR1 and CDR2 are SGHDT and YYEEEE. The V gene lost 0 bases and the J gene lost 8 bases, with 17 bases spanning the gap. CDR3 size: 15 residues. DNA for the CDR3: TGTGCCAGCAGCTTGGGTTCGGGTTTAAGTCACGGCTACACCTTC. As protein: CASSLGSGLSHGYTF.

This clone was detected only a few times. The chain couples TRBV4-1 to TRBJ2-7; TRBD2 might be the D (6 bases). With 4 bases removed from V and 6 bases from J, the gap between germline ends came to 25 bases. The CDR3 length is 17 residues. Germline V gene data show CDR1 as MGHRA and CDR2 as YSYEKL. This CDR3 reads CASSPRTLRRLGGEQYF. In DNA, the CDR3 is TGCGCCAGCAGCCCTAGGACATTGCGACGTCTGGGGGGCGAGCAGTACTTC.

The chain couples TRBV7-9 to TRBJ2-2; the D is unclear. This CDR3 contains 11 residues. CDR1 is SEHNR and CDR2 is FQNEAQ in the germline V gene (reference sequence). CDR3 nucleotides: TGTTCGGTTCGGAACACCGGGGAGCTGTTTTTT. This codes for CSVRNTGELFF.